This T cell receptor (beta chain) was recorded in a study of blood T cell repertoires in COVID-19. Turning to the study itself: Spain, Italy and the United States supplied samples that represented acute and convalescent COVID-19. Nucleic acid was either cDNA or gDNA, and it came from T cells, B-cell-depleted T cells, or PBMCs.

The CDR3 length is 13 residues. Per the germline V gene, CDR1 is LNHDA and CDR2 is SQIVND (reference sequence). V lost 3 bases to trimming and J lost 7 bases, with 7 bases between them. Original processing methods: Researchers report that nucleated cell counts were estimated from reference gene primer amplification. Clones were read by immunoSEQ multiplex PCR, and TCRdb kept only the in-frame ones, dropping some. Clone size and V and J calls were adopted from that table, with D and trimming inferred from the DNA. Of around 66,000 clones listed, over 75% are singletons. This sequence originates from a man aged 60 to 69 with acute or convalescent COVID-19. J is TRBJ1-6 and V is TRBV19; D unresolved. Sequenced sample: peripheral blood. CDR3: CASSIRVNSPLHF. The DNA of the CDR3 is TGTGCCAGTAGTATTAGAGTGAATTCACCCCTCCACTTT.